The clone carrying this T cell receptor beta chain was counted a few times. The antigen is unknown. These data originate in a study of OX40 agonist ivuxolimab in advanced cancers. Study-level points and caveats: With doses of 0.1 to 3.0 mg/kg, CD4+ and CD8+ blood T cells had undergone clonal expansion by week 6.

Germline V gene data show CDR1 as LNHDA and CDR2 as SQIVND (reference sequence). This CDR3 region has 14 residues. Trimming stripped 7 bases from V and 0 bases from J, with 13 bases between. Method: immunoSEQ multiplex PCR; TCRdb's copy keeps in-frame clones and lacks some. The sample holds about 67,000 clones, more than 75% seen once. Sampling times: baseline, cycle 4 day 1, cycle 7 day 1. The receptor comes from an adult with an advanced solid tumor such as melanoma, head and neck, liver or kidney cancer. V gene TRBV19 combines with J gene TRBJ2-7, with D unresolved. This sample comprised CD4+ or CD8+ T cells sorted from blood, obtained in a trial of the OX40 agonist ivuxolimab. The CDR3 here is CASMPTVSSYEQYF. CDR3 coding DNA: TGTGCCAGTATGCCAACAGTGAGCTCCTACGAGCAGTACTTC.